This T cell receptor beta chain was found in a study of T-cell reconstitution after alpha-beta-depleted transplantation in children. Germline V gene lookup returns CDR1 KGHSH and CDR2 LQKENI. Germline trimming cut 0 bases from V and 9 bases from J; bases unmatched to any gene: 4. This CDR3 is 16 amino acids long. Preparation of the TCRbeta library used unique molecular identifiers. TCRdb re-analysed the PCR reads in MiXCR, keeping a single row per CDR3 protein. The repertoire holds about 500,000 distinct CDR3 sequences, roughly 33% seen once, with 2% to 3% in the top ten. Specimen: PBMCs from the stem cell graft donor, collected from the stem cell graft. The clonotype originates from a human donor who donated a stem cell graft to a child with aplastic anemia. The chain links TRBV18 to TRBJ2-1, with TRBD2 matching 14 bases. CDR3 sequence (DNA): TGTGCCAGCTCACCACCAAGACTAGCGGGAGGGCCTGAGCAGTTCTTC. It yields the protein CASSPPRLAGGPEQFF.